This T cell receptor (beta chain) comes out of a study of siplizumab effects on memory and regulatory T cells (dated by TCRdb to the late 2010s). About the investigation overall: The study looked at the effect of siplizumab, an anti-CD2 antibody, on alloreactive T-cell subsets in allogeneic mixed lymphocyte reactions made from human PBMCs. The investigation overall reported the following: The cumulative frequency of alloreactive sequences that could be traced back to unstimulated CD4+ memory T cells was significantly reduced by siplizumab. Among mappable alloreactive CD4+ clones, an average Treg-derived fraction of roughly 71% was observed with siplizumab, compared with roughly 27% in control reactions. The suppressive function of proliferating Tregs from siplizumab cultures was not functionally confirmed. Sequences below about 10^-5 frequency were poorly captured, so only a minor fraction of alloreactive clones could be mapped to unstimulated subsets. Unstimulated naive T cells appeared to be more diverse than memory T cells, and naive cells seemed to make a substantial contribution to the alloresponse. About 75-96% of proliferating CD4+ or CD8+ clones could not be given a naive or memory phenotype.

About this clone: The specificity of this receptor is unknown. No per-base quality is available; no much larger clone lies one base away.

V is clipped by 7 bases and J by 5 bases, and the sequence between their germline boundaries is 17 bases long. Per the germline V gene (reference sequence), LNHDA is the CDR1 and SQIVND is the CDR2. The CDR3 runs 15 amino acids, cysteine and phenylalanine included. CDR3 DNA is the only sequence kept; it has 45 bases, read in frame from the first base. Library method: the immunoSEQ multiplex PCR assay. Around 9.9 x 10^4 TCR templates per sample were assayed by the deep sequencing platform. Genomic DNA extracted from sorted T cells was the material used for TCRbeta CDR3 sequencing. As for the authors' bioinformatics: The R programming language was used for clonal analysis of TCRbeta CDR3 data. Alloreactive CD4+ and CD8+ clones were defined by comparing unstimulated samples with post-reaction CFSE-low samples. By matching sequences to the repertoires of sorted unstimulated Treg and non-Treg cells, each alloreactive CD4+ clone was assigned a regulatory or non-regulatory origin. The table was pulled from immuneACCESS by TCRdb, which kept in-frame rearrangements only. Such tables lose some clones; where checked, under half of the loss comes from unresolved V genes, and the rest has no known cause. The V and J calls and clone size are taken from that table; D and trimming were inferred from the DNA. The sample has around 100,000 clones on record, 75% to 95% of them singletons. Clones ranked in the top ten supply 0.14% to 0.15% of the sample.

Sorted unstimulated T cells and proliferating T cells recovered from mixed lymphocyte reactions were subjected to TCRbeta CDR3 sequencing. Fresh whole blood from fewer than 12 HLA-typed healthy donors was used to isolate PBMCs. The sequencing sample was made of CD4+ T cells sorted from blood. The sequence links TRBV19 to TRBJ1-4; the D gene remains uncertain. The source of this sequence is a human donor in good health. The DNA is TGTGCCAGTAATAAACGGACGGACGTAAATGAAAAACTGTTTTTT. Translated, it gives CASNKRTDVNEKLFF.